A single sample gave rise to the 25 T cell receptor beta chains below, sequenced in a study of CD8 T cells in ankylosing spondylitis. MiXCR was run by TCRdb on the 5' RACE reads, yielding one entry per CDR3 protein. The sample yields approximately 350,000 distinct CDR3 sequences, 20% to 25% seen once. Sequencing was performed on blood, either unsorted or a sorted T cell fraction (not recorded which). These receptors were collected from a male donor with ankylosing spondylitis or in good health (not recorded which).

The chain carries TRBV6-1 and TRBJ2-2; a possible D gene is TRBD2 (7 bases). Trimming pared 8 bases from V and 1 base from J, leaving 17 bases between. This CDR3 contains 16 residues. Germline V gene sequence: CDR1 MNHNS, CDR2 SASEGT. This CDR3 is CASSPAGALNTGELFF. The CDR3 nucleotides are TGTGCCAGCTCCCCGGCGGGGGCCTTGAACACCGGGGAGCTGTTTTTT.

The gene calls are TRBV7-9 and TRBJ2-7; TRBD1 aligns across 10 bases. V gave up 3 bases and J gave up 5 bases; unmatched junction bases: 4. The CDR3 runs to 14 residues. The germline V gene encodes CDR1 SEHNR and CDR2 FQNEAQ (reference sequence). The CDR3 reads CASSFGQGVDEQYF. CDR3 in DNA: TGTGCCAGCAGCTTCGGACAGGGGGTCGACGAGCAGTACTTC. Full variable domain (remainder filled in from reference TRBV7-9 and TRBJ2-7): DTGVSQNPRHKITKRGQNVTFRCDPISEHNRLYWYRQTLGQGPEFLTYFQNEAQLEKSRLLSDRFSAERPKGSFSTLEIQRTEQGDSAMYLCASSFGQGVDEQYFGPGTRLTVT.

V is TRBV4-1 and J is TRBJ2-5; D is possibly TRBD1 or TRBD2 (5 bases each). CDR3 size: 16 residues. Germline assignment: CDR1 MGHRA and CDR2 YSYEKL. V shed 3 bases and J shed 3 bases, with 17 bases lying between them. The CDR3 spells CASSHSVTVSKETQYF. DNA of the CDR3: TGCGCCAGCAGCCATAGCGTGACAGTTTCCAAAGAGACCCAGTACTTC.

CDR3 nucleotide sequence: TGCGCCAGCAGTGAAAGACAGGGGAGTATCCAAGAGACCCAGTACTTC. It yields the protein CASSERQGSIQETQYF. The chain employs TRBV10-2 and TRBJ2-5, with 8 positions matching TRBD1. This CDR3 has 16 residues. Germline CDR1 reads WSHSY; CDR2 reads SAAADI. V gave up 3 bases and J gave up 1 base; unmatched junction bases: 7.

A few counts support this clonotype. CDR3 protein: CSVEEKDGYTF. The CDR3 DNA is TGCAGCGTTGAAGAGAAGGACGGCTACACCTTC. This chain links TRBV29-1 with TRBJ1-2; D remains ambiguous. CDR1 is SQVTM and CDR2 is ANQGSEA in the germline V gene. The V gene lost 0 bases and the J gene lost 8 bases, with 7 bases spanning the gap. The CDR3 has 11 residues.

The chain has TRBV2 and TRBJ2-7; D is undetermined. The germline V gene has CDR1 SNHLY and CDR2 FYNNEI. Trimming stripped 8 bases from V and 3 bases from J, with 17 bases between. CDR3 length equals 14 residues. The DNA of the CDR3 is TGTGCCAGCGGATGTACAGCCGGGCTCTACGAGCAGTACTTC. Protein: CASGCTAGLYEQYF.

This clonotype appeared a few times. The genes are TRBV12-3 or TRBV12-4 and TRBJ2-2; D gene ambiguous. The germline V and J ends were trimmed by 3 bases and 5 bases, with 16 bases remaining between them. CDR3 length equals 16 residues. This chain's CDR3 is CASSFRPFFLTGELFF. CDR3 in DNA: TGTGCCAGCAGTTTCCGCCCTTTTTTTTTGACCGGGGAGCTGTTTTTT.

This clonotype was seen more than once but under ten times. The chain combines TRBV6-1 with TRBJ2-7, with D tentatively TRBD1 (6 bases). Germline lookup yields CDR1 MNHNS and CDR2 SASEGT. Trimming stripped 6 bases from V and 3 bases from J, with 12 bases between. The CDR3 contains 13 residues. The CDR3 DNA sequence: TGTGCCAGCAGACCAAGGGGGATCTACGAGCAGTACTTC. It translates to CASRPRGIYEQYF.

J is TRBJ2-2 and V is TRBV10-2; TRBD2 matches 8 bases. The germline gives CDR1 WSHSY, CDR2 SAAADI. Trimming removed 9 bases from V and 3 bases from J; junction bases left unmatched: 6. This CDR3 is 14 amino acids long. CDR3 sequence (DNA): TGCGCCAGTTCCGGGACTAGGTACACCGGGGAGCTGTTTTTT. This encodes CASSGTRYTGELFF.

The chain couples TRBV7-8 to TRBJ2-5; D could derive from TRBD1 or TRBD2 (5 bases each). CDR1 is SGHVS, CDR2 FQNEAQ, per germline. CDR3 size: 13 residues. The V end was cut by 6 bases, the J end by 4 bases, with 12 bases between. CDR3 in DNA: TGTGCCAGCAGATTGGGACCCTTAGAGACCCAGTACTTC. This sequence encodes CASRLGPLETQYF. The whole variable domain, remainder taken from reference TRBV7-8 and TRBJ2-5, is GAGVSQSPRYKVAKRGQDVALRCDPISGHVSLFWYQQALGQGPEFLTYFQNEAQLDKSGLPSDRFFAERPEGSVSTLKIQRTQQEDSAVYLCASRLGPLETQYFGPGTRLLVL.

The V call is TRBV27, the J call TRBJ2-5; D may be TRBD2 (6 bases). The CDR3 consists of 14 residues. Germline V CDR1 and CDR2: MNHEY, SMNVEV (reference sequence). Trimming removed 3 bases at V and 5 bases at J, with 13 bases between. In DNA form, the CDR3 reads TGTGCCAGCAGTTTGGGGGACTGGGGGGAGACCCAGTACTTC. Its protein is CASSLGDWGETQYF.

At least ten counts were recorded for this clonotype. The chain is built from TRBV3-1 and TRBJ2-1; the match to TRBD2 covers 13 bases. CDR1 and CDR2 from the germline V gene are LGHDT and YNNKEL (reference sequence). The junction had 5 bases not matched to a gene; V was cut back by 3 bases and J by 9 bases. This CDR3 has 15 residues. The chain's CDR3 is CASSQTSGGFGEQFF. In DNA form, the CDR3 reads TGTGCCAGCAGCCAGACTAGCGGGGGGTTTGGTGAGCAGTTCTTC.

This clonotype has a handful of counts. The V gene is TRBV2, the J gene TRBJ2-1; D possibly corresponds to TRBD2 (5 bases). Germline V CDR1 and CDR2: SNHLY, FYNNEI. Deletions cut 7 bases from V and 3 bases from J, with 10 bases between. The CDR3 sequence is 13 residues long. The CDR3 sequence: CASIEGYYNEQFF. CDR3 sequence (DNA): TGTGCCAGCATAGAGGGTTACTACAATGAGCAGTTCTTC.

V gene TRBV7-8 combines with J gene TRBJ2-3; D is perhaps TRBD1 or TRBD2 (5 bases each). Germline CDR1 SGHVS, CDR2 FQNEAQ. This CDR3 has 14 residues. V was trimmed by 2 bases and J by 3 bases, leaving 9 bases between them. CDR3: CASSLLGTTDTQYF. CDR3 nucleotide sequence: TGTGCCAGCAGCTTACTGGGGACGACAGATACGCAGTATTTT. The whole variable domain, remainder taken from reference TRBV7-8 and TRBJ2-3, is GAGVSQSPRYKVAKRGQDVALRCDPISGHVSLFWYQQALGQGPEFLTYFQNEAQLDKSGLPSDRFFAERPEGSVSTLKIQRTQQEDSAVYLCASSLLGTTDTQYFGPGTRLTVL.

The gene calls are TRBV7-9 and TRBJ1-2; D is perhaps TRBD1 (6 bases). Trimming cost V 5 bases and J 7 bases, with 14 bases left between them. CDR3 length: 13 residues. The germline V gene encodes CDR1 SEHNR and CDR2 FQNEAQ (reference sequence). The CDR3 reads CASSPPGAPGYTF. CDR3 sequence (DNA): TGTGCCAGCAGCCCTCCGGGGGCGCCTGGCTACACCTTC.

The rearrangement joins TRBV27 to TRBJ2-3; 10 bases are shared with TRBD2. The CDR3 is 14 amino acids. Germline CDR1 reads MNHEY; CDR2 reads SMNVEV (reference sequence). V was clipped by 4 bases and J by 3 bases; unmatched bases: 1. The DNA for the CDR3 is TGTGCCAGCAGTTCACTAGCGGGGACAGATACGCAGTATTTT. Translation: CASSSLAGTDTQYF.

This clonotype was seen more than once but under ten times. CDR3 loop: CASSLEREIDEQYF. The CDR3 DNA reads TGTGCCAGCAGTTTAGAGCGCGAAATCGACGAGCAGTACTTC. The chain joins TRBV28 to TRBJ2-7; D gene unclear. The CDR3 spans 14 residues. Germline V lookup: CDR1 MDHEN, CDR2 SYDVKM. Deletions cut 2 bases from V and 5 bases from J, with 13 bases between.

The chain is built from TRBV12-3 or TRBV12-4 and TRBJ2-7; D is possibly TRBD2 (6 bases). V was trimmed by 2 bases and J by 3 bases, leaving 14 bases between them. This CDR3 has 15 amino acids. CDR3 coding DNA: TGTGCCAGCAGTTTAAGGAGGGGTCAGGGCTACGAGCAGTACTTC. It encodes CASSLRRGQGYEQYF.

The chain recombines TRBV4-1 with TRBJ2-4; D may match TRBD1 or TRBD2 (5 bases each). The ends were cut back, 3 bases at V and 0 bases at J, with 24 bases in the middle. CDR1 and CDR2 from the germline V gene are MGHRA and YSYEKL. There are 20 residues in the CDR3. The CDR3 loop reads CASSHGLLRQSGLAKNIQYF. CDR3 sequence (DNA): TGCGCCAGCAGCCATGGACTCCTAAGGCAATCGGGGCTAGCCAAAAACATTCAGTACTTC.

About this clonotype: Sequence at one end of the junction differs from germline and may be a read error. This rearrangement joins TRBV19 to TRBJ1-4, with D possibly matching TRBD1 (5 bases). CDR1 is LNHDA and CDR2 is SQIVND in the germline V gene (reference sequence). This CDR3 is built from 11 residues. The CDR3 DNA follows: TGTGCCAGTAGTGTCGCCGGGGACCAGCGTTTT. The encoded protein is CASSVAGDQRF.

This clonotype was seen only a few times. CDR3 nucleotide sequence: TGTGCCAGCAGCTTGGGTGACAGGGGCGAGGAGACCCAGTACTTC. Residues: CASSLGDRGEETQYF. This chain uses TRBV7-2 with TRBJ2-5, with 8 bases lining up with TRBD1. The CDR3 loop spans 15 amino acids. Germline CDR1 reads SGHTA; CDR2 reads FQGNSA. V lost 3 bases to trimming and J lost 5 bases; unmatched junction nucleotides: 8.

This clonotype appeared a few times. This chain uses TRBV27 with TRBJ2-7; TRBD2 is a possible D gene (6 bases). Deletions cut 6 bases from V and 3 bases from J, with 15 bases between. Germline CDR1 MNHEY, CDR2 SMNVEV (reference sequence). CDR3 size: 14 residues. CDR3 nucleotides: TGTGCCAGCAGATTGGGGGGTCAAATCTACGAGCAGTACTTC. Encoded protein: CASRLGGQIYEQYF.

Remarks on this clonotype: A read error may produce the germline difference seen at one junction end. The chain has TRBV7-9 and TRBJ2-5; D possibly matches TRBD1 or TRBD2 (5 bases each). This CDR3 has 16 amino acids. Germline assignment: CDR1 SEHNR and CDR2 FQNEAQ (reference sequence). The CDR3 reads CASSLLLVGTQETPYF. The DNA for the CDR3 is TGTGCCAGCAGCTTACTGTTGGTGGGGACCCAAGAGACCCCGTACTTC.

The rearrangement uses TRBV11-2 and TRBJ2-1; D is perhaps TRBD1 or TRBD2 (6 bases each). The CDR3 covers 16 residues. The V end lost 7 bases, the J end lost 4 bases, and 20 bases lay between the germline ends. Germline V gives CDR1 SGHAT, CDR2 FQNNGV. The CDR3 coding sequence is TGTGCCAGCATCGGGGGTTGGGGGGCACAGTACAATGAGCAGTTCTTC. Encoded protein: CASIGGWGAQYNEQFF.

The chain combines TRBV29-1 with TRBJ2-2, with 7 bases fitting TRBD1. This CDR3 has 18 residues. The germline V gene encodes CDR1 SQVTM and CDR2 ANQGSEA. The trim removed 0 bases at V and 4 bases at J, leaving 14 bases unmatched. The CDR3 spells CSVEDRGSRGLGTGELFF. In DNA, the CDR3 is TGCAGCGTTGAAGATCGGGGTAGTAGGGGGCTGGGCACCGGGGAGCTGTTTTTT.